The 5 T cell receptor beta chains presented below share a single source sample, sequenced in a study of cytomegalovirus exposure and HLA in healthy donors. It was with 60 Vbeta and 13 Jbeta primers that the PCR ran. TCRdb keeps only in-frame clones here, not all; method: immunoSEQ multiplex PCR. The record lists about 58,000 clones, of which the ten most abundant hold roughly 2.1%. Sample: PBMCs. All receptors come from a woman in her late teens or twenties in good health and CMV-seronegative.

The V gene is TRBV23-1, the J gene TRBJ2-7; TRBD1 might be the D (6 bases). TRBV23-1 is an ORF, and what it does is uncertain. This CDR3 has 14 residues. V lost 7 bases and J lost 6, with 19 bases in between. The CDR3 loop is CASNLIYRDLEQYF. The CDR3 coding sequence is TGCGCCAGCAACTTAATTTACAGGGATCTCGAGCAGTACTTC.

The V gene is TRBV28, the J gene TRBJ1-1, with no clear D. The CDR3 runs to 12 residues. Germline V gives CDR1 MDHEN, CDR2 SYDVKM. The V and J ends lost 8 bases and 1 base respectively, with 8 bases between them. The CDR3 sequence is CASLGRNTEAFF. In DNA, the CDR3 is TGTGCCAGCCTAGGCCGGAACACTGAAGCTTTCTTT.

V gene TRBV6-1 combines with J gene TRBJ2-1; 10 bases are a match to TRBD2. J was trimmed by 6 bases and V by 9 bases; bases with no gene match: 8. CDR3 length equals 14 residues. In germline, CDR1 is MNHNS, CDR2 SASEGT. The CDR3: CASSLAGIFNEQFF. CDR3 DNA: TGTGCCAGTTCACTAGCGGGGATCTTCAATGAGCAGTTCTTC.

In regard to this clone: The junction departs from the called germline gene at one end, perhaps through a read error. The chain carries TRBV7-9 and TRBJ1-6; D possibly corresponds to TRBD1 (5 bases). Germline V gene sequence: CDR1 SEHNR, CDR2 FQNEAQ (reference sequence). This CDR3 has 15 amino acids. CDR3 bases: TGTGCCAGCAGCCCTCAGGGAGGTAGAGGATCACCCCTACACTTT. Translation gives CASSPQGGRGSPLHF.

The V and J genes are TRBV7-9 and TRBJ1-1, with D unclear. The CDR3 contains 13 residues. Trimming left V 2 bases short and J 2 bases short, with 6 bases between. CDR1 is SEHNR, CDR2 FQNEAQ, per germline (reference sequence). CDR3 DNA sequence: TGTGCCAGCAGCTTATTCAAAAACACTGAAGCTTTCTTT. Encoded protein: CASSLFKNTEAFF.